The 15 T cell receptor beta chains below come from one sample, sequenced in a study of CD4+ T cells in melanoma. Profiled with immunoSEQ multiplex PCR; TCRdb holds only in-frame clones, not every one. Among about 50,000 clones listed, 85% to 90% were seen once. What was sequenced was peripheral blood. The source is a human donor with melanoma.

The J gene is TRBJ1-2, the V gene TRBV7-9; D call uncertain. The CDR3 spans 14 residues. Trimming left V 1 base short and J 3 bases short, with 9 bases between. Germline CDR1 is SEHNR and CDR2 is FQNEAQ (reference sequence). The CDR3 protein is CASSLGARDYGYTF. CDR3 DNA sequence: TGTGCCAGCAGCTTAGGGGCGCGGGACTATGGCTACACCTTC.

The genes are TRBV19 and TRBJ1-2; the D is unclear. In germline, CDR1 is LNHDA, CDR2 SQIVND (reference sequence). The germline V and J ends were trimmed by 5 bases and 8 bases, with 15 bases remaining between them. This CDR3 has 13 residues. The CDR3 DNA reads as TGTGCCAGTAGTCACAGACGGGGAGAAGGCTACACCTTC. Amino acids: CASSHRRGEGYTF.

V usage is TRBV30 and J usage is TRBJ2-5, with D perhaps TRBD2 (6 bases). The CDR3 has 14 amino acids. Germline CDR1 GTSNPN, CDR2 SVGIG (reference sequence). Between the trimmed V and J ends, which lost 0 bases and 1 base, there was a span of 9 bases. The CDR3 sequence is CAWSVGGIQETQYF. For the CDR3, the DNA is TGTGCCTGGAGTGTAGGAGGGATCCAAGAGACCCAGTACTTC.

This chain joins TRBV7-2 and TRBJ1-4, with TRBD1 as a possible D gene (5 bases). The CDR3 is 15 residues long. Germline CDR1 reads SGHTA; CDR2 reads FQGNSA. V lost 5 bases, J lost 4 bases, and 14 bases lay in between. The DNA of the CDR3 is TGTGCCAGCAGCCCTCAAAGGGACGGTAATGAAAAACTGTTTTTT. Protein product: CASSPQRDGNEKLFF.

J is TRBJ1-1 and V is TRBV7-3; a weak D match, TRBD1 (6 bases). The germline CDR1 and CDR2 sequences are SGHTA and FQGTGA. The CDR3 loop spans 14 amino acids. Trimming left V 0 bases short and J 4 bases short, with 9 bases between. This CDR3 is CASSLTGGATEAFF. The DNA of the CDR3 is TGTGCCAGCAGCTTAACAGGGGGAGCCACTGAAGCTTTCTTT. The whole variable domain, remainder taken from reference TRBV7-3 and TRBJ1-1, is GAGVSQTPSNKVTEKGKYVELRCDPISGHTALYWYRQSLGQGPEFLIYFQGTGAADDSGLPNDRFFAVRPEGSVSTLKIQRTERGDSAVYLCASSLTGGATEAFFGQGTRLTVV.

This chain uses TRBV2 with TRBJ1-6, with D unresolved. The CDR3 covers 15 residues. Germline-derived CDR1 and CDR2 are SNHLY and FYNNEI. V was shortened by 5 bases and J by 7 bases, with 15 bases between the two germline ends. The CDR3 coding sequence is TGTGCCAGCAGTTCAAGGACGGTGATAAATTCACCCCTCCACTTT. It codes for CASSSRTVINSPLHF.

The genes are TRBV10-3 and TRBJ1-1; the D gene is possibly TRBD1 (6 bases). The CDR3 sequence is 13 residues long. The germline V gene encodes CDR1 ENHRY and CDR2 SYGVKD. Trimming took off 7 bases at V and 10 bases at J, with 19 bases between the two ends. In DNA, the CDR3 is TGTGCCATCATGTCGTCAGGGGCGGATCTAGCTTTCTTT. It encodes CAIMSSGADLAFF.

A few counts support this clone. The gene calls are TRBV6-1 and TRBJ1-1, with D perhaps TRBD1 (5 bases). This CDR3 contains 13 residues. Trimming took off 6 bases at V and 3 bases at J, with 11 bases between the two ends. Germline-derived CDR1 and CDR2 are MNHNS and SASEGT. CDR3 region: CASRDGGDTEAFF. Here the CDR3 DNA reads TGTGCCAGCAGGGACGGGGGAGACACTGAAGCTTTCTTT.

This clone is a singleton in its sample. The chain is built from TRBV19 and TRBJ2-5, with D uncertain. Germline assignment: CDR1 LNHDA and CDR2 SQIVND (reference sequence). The V end lost 3 bases, the J end lost 7 bases, and 12 bases lay between the germline ends. CDR3 length: 13 amino acids. In nucleotides, the CDR3 is TGTGCCAGTAGTATGGGCAGCCGATGGACCCAGTACTTC. It is translated as CASSMGSRWTQYF.

V gene TRBV9 combines with J gene TRBJ2-3; 11 positions match TRBD2. The ends lost 4 bases at V and 8 bases at J; junction bases unmatched: 15. From germline, CDR1 is SGDLS and CDR2 YYNGEE. This CDR3 comprises 17 residues. CDR3 nucleotide sequence: TGTGCCAGCAGCACATCTCCGGGACTAGCGGCGCGGGGTACGCAGTATTTT. Amino acids: CASSTSPGLAARGTQYF.

The chain employs TRBV28 and TRBJ1-4; 10 bases align to TRBD1. V was pared by 7 bases and J by 5 bases, with 4 bases of the junction left unmatched. This CDR3 region has 14 residues. CDR1 is MDHEN and CDR2 is SYDVKM in the germline V gene. The CDR3 loop reads CASTQDRGNEKLFF. CDR3 DNA sequence: TGTGCCAGCACCCAGGACAGGGGGAATGAAAAACTGTTTTTT. Full variable domain (missing parts from reference TRBV28 and TRBJ1-4): DVKVTQSSRYLVKRTGEKVFLECVQDMDHENMFWYRQDPGLGLRLIYFSYDVKMKEKGDIPEGYSVSREKKERFSLILESASTNQTSMYLCASTQDRGNEKLFFGSGTQLSVL.

This chain joins TRBV6-5 and TRBJ2-3, with 8 bases lining up with TRBD2. This CDR3 region has 14 residues. Trimming removed 0 bases from V and 9 bases from J; junction bases left unmatched: 5. Germline assignment: CDR1 MNHEY and CDR2 SVGAGI. CDR3 protein: CASSYSKGLDTQYF. CDR3 nucleotide sequence: TGTGCCAGCAGTTACTCGAAGGGACTAGACACGCAGTATTTT.

J is TRBJ2-1 and V is TRBV9, with D perhaps matching TRBD1 (5 bases). Looked up from germline, CDR1 is SGDLS and CDR2 is YYNGEE. The CDR3 loop spans 14 amino acids. V was clipped by 3 bases and J by 0 bases, with 7 bases between them. Here the CDR3 reads CASSATDSYNEQFF. CDR3 coding DNA: TGTGCCAGCAGCGCGACAGACTCCTACAATGAGCAGTTCTTC.

This chain links TRBV19 with TRBJ2-4; D is uncertain. V lost 7 bases and J 4 bases, leaving 14 bases between the germline ends. Looked up from germline, CDR1 is LNHDA and CDR2 is SQIVND (reference sequence). This CDR3 spans 14 amino acids. CDR3 nucleotide sequence: TGTGCCAGTATAGGCTCCAACTCGAAAAACATTCAGTACTTC. Its protein is CASIGSNSKNIQYF.

The V and J genes are TRBV19 and TRBJ2-3, with unresolved D. V was shortened by 5 bases and J by 4 bases, with 10 bases between the two germline ends. Germline assignment: CDR1 LNHDA and CDR2 SQIVND (reference sequence). This CDR3 comprises 13 residues. This CDR3 reads CASSQVAADTQYF. CDR3 sequence (DNA): TGTGCCAGTAGTCAGGTAGCTGCAGATACGCAGTATTTT. Combining the CDR3 with reference TRBV19 and TRBJ2-3 gives the whole variable domain DGGITQSPKYLFRKEGQNVTLSCEQNLNHDAMYWYRQDPGQGLRLIYYSQIVNDFQKGDIAEGYSVSREKKESFPLTVTSAQKNPTAFYLCASSQVAADTQYFGPGTRLTVL.